These 18 T cell receptor beta chains were sequenced from one sample in a study of cytomegalovirus exposure and HLA in healthy donors (dated by TCRdb to the late 2010s). The library was generated by the immunoSEQ multiplex PCR assay. For the multiplex PCR, a mixture combining 60 forward primers for TCR Vbeta segments and 13 reverse primers for TCR Jbeta segments was used. TCRdb mirrors the immuneACCESS table, restricted to in-frame sequences. Some clones are absent from its copies; in checked studies, under half trace to an unresolved V gene, and the reason for the others is unknown. The sample profile shows 100,000 to 130,000 clones; around 73% of them were found once. The ten largest clones add up to roughly 8% of the sample. Sequenced material: PBMCs. These TCRs come from a man younger than 45 in good health and CMV-seronegative.

This clone was detected a few times. The rearrangement links TRBV5-1 to TRBJ1-1; 8 nucleotides line up with TRBD1. The V and J ends lost 0 bases and 4 bases, in that order; junction bases with no gene match: 14. This CDR3 spans 18 amino acids. Germline assignment: CDR1 SGHRS and CDR2 YFSETQ. CDR3: CASSLEARQGTVGTEAFF. CDR3 DNA sequence: TGCGCCAGCAGCTTGGAGGCGAGACAGGGGACGGTCGGCACTGAAGCTTTCTTT.

The rearrangement uses TRBV7-8 and TRBJ2-7; 12 nucleotides line up with TRBD2. V dropped 5 bases and J dropped 4; count of bases not matched to a gene: 6. There are 15 residues in the CDR3. Germline V gene data show CDR1 as SGHVS and CDR2 as FQNEAQ. The CDR3 nucleotides read TGTGCCAGCAGCATTACGACTAGCGGGGGTTACGAGCAGTACTTC. It specifies CASSITTSGGYEQYF.

The chain is built from TRBV9 and TRBJ1-2; no definite D call. Trimming removed 4 bases at V and 7 bases at J, with 11 bases between. The CDR3 has 12 residues. Germline V gene data show CDR1 as SGDLS and CDR2 as YYNGEE. The chain's CDR3 is CASSPDEGGYTF. CDR3 DNA: TGTGCCAGCAGCCCAGATGAGGGTGGCTACACCTTC.

This rearrangement joins TRBV6-1 to TRBJ2-3; D is unclear. Trimming cost V 3 bases and J 2 bases, with 6 bases left between them. Germline loops: CDR1 MNHNS, CDR2 SASEGT. The CDR3 has 13 residues. The CDR3 here is CASSERLTDTQYF. The CDR3, as DNA: TGTGCCAGCAGTGAGCGCCTCACAGATACGCAGTATTTT.

The chain combines TRBV30 with TRBJ1-5, with D perhaps TRBD1 (6 bases). The CDR3 extends over 13 amino acids. Trimming removed 5 bases from V and 4 bases from J, with 12 bases in between. Germline V gene data show CDR1 as GTSNPN and CDR2 as SVGIG (reference sequence). The CDR3 coding sequence is TGTGCCTGGGGACAGAACCGTAATCAGCCCCAGCATTTT. This translates into CAWGQNRNQPQHF.

V usage is TRBV7-8 and J usage is TRBJ1-1, with a possible D match to TRBD1 (5 bases). Per germline, CDR1 SGHVS and CDR2 FQNEAQ. V lost 7 bases to trimming and J lost 5 bases, with 17 bases between them. The length of the CDR3 is 14 residues. The CDR3 DNA reads as TGTGCCAGCACCTACGGGCAGGGATTTACTGAAGCTTTCTTT. Translated: CASTYGQGFTEAFF.

The chain uses TRBV5-1 and TRBJ2-1; 9 bases are shared with TRBD1. CDR1 is SGHRS and CDR2 is YFSETQ in the germline V gene. V lost 0 bases and J lost 7; bases outside the gene matches: 14. This CDR3 contains 18 residues. CDR3 bases: TGCGCCAGCAGCTTGGTAACGGGACAGGGTATCGCGATGAATGAGCAGTTCTTC. Its protein product is CASSLVTGQGIAMNEQFF. Complete variable domain (other parts from reference TRBV5-1 and TRBJ2-1): KAGVTQTPRYLIKTRGQQVTLSCSPISGHRSVSWYQQTPGQGLQFLFEYFSETQRNKGNFPGRFSGRQFSNSRSEMNVSTLELGDSALYLCASSLVTGQGIAMNEQFFGPGTRLTVL.

The chain has TRBV7-3 and TRBJ2-3, with 8 bases fitting TRBD2. The CDR3 loop spans 17 amino acids. V dropped 0 bases and J dropped 0; count of bases not matched to a gene: 5. Germline assignment: CDR1 SGHTA and CDR2 FQGTGA. The DNA for the CDR3 is TGTGCCAGCAGCTTAACGTACAGCGGGGGAAGCACAGATACGCAGTATTTT. This gives the protein CASSLTYSGGSTDTQYF.

This sequence joins TRBV6-5 and TRBJ2-3; 13 bases map to TRBD2. V trimming: 8 bases; J trimming: 1 base; junction bases outside the gene matches: 0. This CDR3 has 14 amino acids. CDR1 MNHEY and CDR2 SVGAGI come from the germline V gene. CDR3 sequence: CASGTSGGTDTQYF. The CDR3, as DNA: TGTGCCAGCGGGACTAGCGGGGGCACAGATACGCAGTATTTT.

In this sample, this clone turned up a few times. The chain has TRBV20-1 and TRBJ1-5; a weak D match, TRBD1 (6 bases). CDR3 length equals 11 residues. Germline CDR1 is DFQATT and CDR2 is SNEGSKA (reference sequence). V lost 6 bases, J lost 7 bases, and 10 bases lay in between. The CDR3 coding sequence is TGCAGTGCCGAGGACAGCCAGCCCCAGCATTTT. This encodes CSAEDSQPQHF.

This clone turned up a few times. This chain connects TRBV11-2 to TRBJ2-6; D is possibly TRBD1 (6 bases). Trimming stripped 5 bases from V and 0 bases from J, with 11 bases between. The CDR3 is 16 residues long. From germline, CDR1 is SGHAT and CDR2 FQNNGV. The CDR3 here is CASSARQASGANVLTF. The CDR3 DNA sequence: TGTGCCAGCAGCGCACGACAGGCCTCTGGGGCCAACGTCCTGACTTTC.

The gene calls are TRBV30 and TRBJ2-3; 11 bases line up with TRBD1. Germline V gives CDR1 GTSNPN, CDR2 SVGIG (reference sequence). This CDR3 is 14 amino acids long. V lost 2 bases to trimming and J lost 5 bases; unmatched junction nucleotides: 3. CDR3: CAWSLGTGGDTQYF. CDR3 coding DNA: TGTGCCTGGAGTTTAGGGACAGGGGGAGATACGCAGTATTTT.

The V and J genes are TRBV7-8 and TRBJ2-5, with 12 nucleotides matching TRBD2. After removal of 5 bases from V and 5 bases from J, the junction contained 6 bases not matched to a gene. The CDR3 loop spans 15 amino acids. Per the germline V gene, CDR1 is SGHVS and CDR2 is FQNEAQ. The CDR3 DNA follows: TGTGCCAGCAGCCCGACCGGACTAGCGGGGGAGACCCAGTACTTC. Translated, it gives CASSPTGLAGETQYF.

V usage is TRBV14 and J usage is TRBJ1-1; 7 positions agree with TRBD1. CDR1 SGHDN and CDR2 FVKESK come from the germline V gene. With V trimmed by 1 base and J by 9 bases, 5 bases remained unmatched. This CDR3 spans 13 amino acids. This CDR3 reads CASSQGGTVQAFF. CDR3 DNA sequence: TGTGCCAGCAGCCAAGGAGGGACAGTTCAAGCTTTCTTT.

This clone turned up a few times. A far larger clone is off by one base, so a read error is likely. The chain combines TRBV7-2 with TRBJ1-1, with D unclear. V shed 2 bases and J shed 1 base, with 5 bases lying between them. Germline V gene lookup returns CDR1 SGHTA and CDR2 FQGNSA. This CDR3 is 13 amino acids long. Written as DNA, the CDR3 is TGTGCCAGCAGCTTAAACAGGAACACTGAAGCTTTCTTT. Its protein is CASSLNRNTEAFF.

The chain carries TRBV7-8 and TRBJ2-5; the D is unclear. The closer fit of TRBJ2-7 to the DNA end suggests the J call may be wrong. The CDR3 runs to 11 residues. CDR1 is SGHVS, CDR2 FQNEAQ, per germline. The chain's CDR3 is CASSLALEQYF. For the CDR3, the DNA is TGTGCCAGCAGCTTAGCGCTCGAGCAGTACTTC.

The chain carries TRBV9 and TRBJ1-1, with D uncertain. The CDR3 runs to 14 residues. V shed 3 bases and J shed 5 bases, with 14 bases lying between them. Germline-derived CDR1 and CDR2 are SGDLS and YYNGEE. The CDR3, as DNA: TGTGCCAGCAGCGGACACTCCACGGGGACTGAAGCTTTCTTT. Translating it yields CASSGHSTGTEAFF.

This clone was seen once. This chain links TRBV2 with TRBJ1-2; TRBD1 agrees at 9 bases. This CDR3 has 14 amino acids. With V trimmed by 3 bases and J by 3 bases, 2 bases remained unmatched. CDR1 is SNHLY and CDR2 is FYNNEI in the germline V gene. The CDR3 protein is CASSERTGDYGYTF. The CDR3 DNA reads TGTGCCAGCAGTGAGCGGACAGGGGACTATGGCTACACCTTC.